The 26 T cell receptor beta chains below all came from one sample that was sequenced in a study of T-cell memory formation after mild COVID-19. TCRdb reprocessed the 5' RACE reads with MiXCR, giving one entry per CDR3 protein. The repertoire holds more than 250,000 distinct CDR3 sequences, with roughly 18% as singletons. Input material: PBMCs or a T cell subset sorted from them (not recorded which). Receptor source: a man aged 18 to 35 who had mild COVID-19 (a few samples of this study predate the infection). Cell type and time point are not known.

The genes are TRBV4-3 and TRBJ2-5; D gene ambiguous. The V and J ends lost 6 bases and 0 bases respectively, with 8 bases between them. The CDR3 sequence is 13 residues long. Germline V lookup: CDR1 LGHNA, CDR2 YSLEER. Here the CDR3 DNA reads TGCGCCAGCAGTCTGACACACCAAGAGACCCAGTACTTC. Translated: CASSLTHQETQYF.

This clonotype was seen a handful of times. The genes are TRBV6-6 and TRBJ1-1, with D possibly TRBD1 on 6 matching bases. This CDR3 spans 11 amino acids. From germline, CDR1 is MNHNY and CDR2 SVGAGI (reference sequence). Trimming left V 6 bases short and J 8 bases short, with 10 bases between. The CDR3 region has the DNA TGTGCCAGCAGAAACAGGGTAGAAGCTTTCTTT. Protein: CASRNRVEAFF.

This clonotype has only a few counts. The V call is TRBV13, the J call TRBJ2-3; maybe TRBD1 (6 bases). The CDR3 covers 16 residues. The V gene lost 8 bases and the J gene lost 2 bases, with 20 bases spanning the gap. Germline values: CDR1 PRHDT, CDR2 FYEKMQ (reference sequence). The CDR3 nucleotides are TGTGCCAGCGAGCATTCTGAAAGGGGGACCACAGATACGCAGTATTTT. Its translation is CASEHSERGTTDTQYF.

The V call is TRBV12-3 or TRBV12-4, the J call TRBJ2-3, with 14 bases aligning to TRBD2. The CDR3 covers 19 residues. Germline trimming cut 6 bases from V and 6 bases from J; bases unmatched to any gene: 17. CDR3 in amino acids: CASRTDYVGLAGASDTQYF. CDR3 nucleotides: TGTGCCAGCAGGACCGATTACGTGGGACTAGCGGGGGCTTCGGATACGCAGTATTTT.

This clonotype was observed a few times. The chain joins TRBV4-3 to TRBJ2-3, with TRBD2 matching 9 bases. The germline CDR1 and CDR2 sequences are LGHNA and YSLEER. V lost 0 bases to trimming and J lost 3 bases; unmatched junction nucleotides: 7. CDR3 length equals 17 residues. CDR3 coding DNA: TGCGCCAGCAGCCAAGATATGATAGCGGGGGTTACAGATACGCAGTATTTT. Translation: CASSQDMIAGVTDTQYF.

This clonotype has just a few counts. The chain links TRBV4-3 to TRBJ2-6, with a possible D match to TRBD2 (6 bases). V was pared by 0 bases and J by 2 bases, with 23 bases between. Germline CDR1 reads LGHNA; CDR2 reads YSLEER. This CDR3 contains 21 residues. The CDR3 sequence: CASSQDQSLWGELTGANVLTF. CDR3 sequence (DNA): TGCGCCAGCAGCCAAGATCAAAGTTTATGGGGGGAGTTGACTGGGGCCAACGTCCTGACTTTC.

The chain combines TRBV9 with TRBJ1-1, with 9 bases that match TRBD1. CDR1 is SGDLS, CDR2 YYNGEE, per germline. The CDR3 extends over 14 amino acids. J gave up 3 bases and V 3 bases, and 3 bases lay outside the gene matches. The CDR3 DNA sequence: TGTGCCAGCAGCGCGGGACAGGGTCACACTGAAGCTTTCTTT. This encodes CASSAGQGHTEAFF.

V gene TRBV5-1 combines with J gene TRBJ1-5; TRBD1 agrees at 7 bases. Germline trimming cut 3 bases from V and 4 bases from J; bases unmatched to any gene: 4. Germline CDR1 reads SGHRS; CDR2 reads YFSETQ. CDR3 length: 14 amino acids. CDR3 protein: CASSSQGQNQPQHF. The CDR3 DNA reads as TGCGCCAGCAGCTCTCAGGGACAGAATCAGCCCCAGCATTTT.

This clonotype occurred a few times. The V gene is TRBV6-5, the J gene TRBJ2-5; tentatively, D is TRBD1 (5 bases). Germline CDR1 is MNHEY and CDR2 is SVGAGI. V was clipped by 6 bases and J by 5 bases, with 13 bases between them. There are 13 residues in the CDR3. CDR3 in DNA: TGTGCCAGCAGGCCTCCTGGGGCCGAGACCCAGTACTTC. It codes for CASRPPGAETQYF.

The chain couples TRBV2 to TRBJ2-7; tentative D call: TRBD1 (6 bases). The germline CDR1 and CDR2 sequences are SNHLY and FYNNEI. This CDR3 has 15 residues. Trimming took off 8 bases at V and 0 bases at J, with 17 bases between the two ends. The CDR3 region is CASEGQRRGSYEQYF. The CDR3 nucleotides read TGTGCCAGCGAAGGACAGCGACGGGGCTCCTACGAGCAGTACTTC.

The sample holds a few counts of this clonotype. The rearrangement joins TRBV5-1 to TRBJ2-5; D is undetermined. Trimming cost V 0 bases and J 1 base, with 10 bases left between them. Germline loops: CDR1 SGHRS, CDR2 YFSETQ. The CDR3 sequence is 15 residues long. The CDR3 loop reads CASSLGTVSQETQYF. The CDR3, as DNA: TGCGCCAGCAGCTTGGGCACGGTGTCCCAAGAGACCCAGTACTTC.

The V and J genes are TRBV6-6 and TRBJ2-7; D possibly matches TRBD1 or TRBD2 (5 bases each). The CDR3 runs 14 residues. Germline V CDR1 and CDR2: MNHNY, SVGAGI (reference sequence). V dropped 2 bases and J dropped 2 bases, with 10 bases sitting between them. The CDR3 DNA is TGTGCCAGCAGTTACGGTGGGGGACCCTACGAGCAGTACGTC. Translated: CASSYGGGPYEQYV.

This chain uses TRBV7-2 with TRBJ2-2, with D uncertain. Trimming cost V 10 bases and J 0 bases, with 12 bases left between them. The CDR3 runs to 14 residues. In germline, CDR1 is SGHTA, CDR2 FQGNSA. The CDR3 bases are TGTGCCACCCTCCCCCCCACGAACACCGGGGAGCTGTTTTTT. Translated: CATLPPTNTGELFF.

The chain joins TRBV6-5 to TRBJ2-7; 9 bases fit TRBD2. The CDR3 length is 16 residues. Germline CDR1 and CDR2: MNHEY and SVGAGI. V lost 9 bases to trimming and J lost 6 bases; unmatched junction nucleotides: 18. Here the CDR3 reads CASRRGAAGGPVEQYF. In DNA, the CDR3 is TGTGCCAGTCGCCGGGGAGCCGCGGGGGGGCCGGTCGAGCAGTACTTC.

The DNA of the CDR3 is TGTGCCAGCAGCTTGCCGAGCACCGGGGAGCTGTTTTTT. Protein product: CASSLPSTGELFF. The chain has TRBV7-2 and TRBJ2-2; no clear D. The V gene's germline CDR1 is SGHTA and CDR2 FQGNSA. This CDR3 is 13 amino acids long. V was shortened by 3 bases and J by 4 bases, with 6 bases between the two germline ends.

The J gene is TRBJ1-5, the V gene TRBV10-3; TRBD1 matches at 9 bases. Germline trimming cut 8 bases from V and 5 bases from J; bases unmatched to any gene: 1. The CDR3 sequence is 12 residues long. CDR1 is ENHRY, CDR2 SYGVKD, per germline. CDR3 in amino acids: CAIGDRDQPQHF. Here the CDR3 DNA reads TGTGCCATCGGGGACAGGGATCAGCCCCAGCATTTT.

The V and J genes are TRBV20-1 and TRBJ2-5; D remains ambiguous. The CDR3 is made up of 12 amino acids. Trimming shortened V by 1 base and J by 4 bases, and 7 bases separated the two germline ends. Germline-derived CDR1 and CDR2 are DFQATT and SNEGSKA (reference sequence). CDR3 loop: CSARAARETQYF. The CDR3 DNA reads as TGCAGTGCTAGAGCCGCGAGAGAGACCCAGTACTTC.

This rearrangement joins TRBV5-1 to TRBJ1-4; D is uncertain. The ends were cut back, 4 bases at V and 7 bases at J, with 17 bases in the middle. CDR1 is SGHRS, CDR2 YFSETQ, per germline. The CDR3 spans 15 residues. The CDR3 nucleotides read TGCGCCAGCAGCGGTAGAGGGAGAGAGAGTGAAAAACTGTTTTTT. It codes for CASSGRGRESEKLFF.

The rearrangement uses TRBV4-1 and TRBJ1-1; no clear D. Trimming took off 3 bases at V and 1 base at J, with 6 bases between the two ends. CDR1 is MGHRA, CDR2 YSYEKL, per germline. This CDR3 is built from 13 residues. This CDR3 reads CASSHTQNTEAFF. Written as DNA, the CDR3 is TGCGCCAGCAGCCATACCCAGAACACTGAAGCTTTCTTT.

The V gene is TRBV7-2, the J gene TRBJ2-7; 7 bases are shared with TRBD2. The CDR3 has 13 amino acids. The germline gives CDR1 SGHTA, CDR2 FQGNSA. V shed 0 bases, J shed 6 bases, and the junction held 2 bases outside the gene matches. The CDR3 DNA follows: TGTGCCAGCAGCTTAGCCGGGAGGAGCGAGCAGTACTTC. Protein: CASSLAGRSEQYF.

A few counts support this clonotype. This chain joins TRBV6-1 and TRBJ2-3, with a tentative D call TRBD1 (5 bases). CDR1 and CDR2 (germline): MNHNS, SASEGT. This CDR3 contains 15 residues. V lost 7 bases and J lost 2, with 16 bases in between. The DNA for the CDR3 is TGTGCCAGCACACGGGCTGGGGCTCACACAGATACGCAGTATTTT. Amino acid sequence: CASTRAGAHTDTQYF.

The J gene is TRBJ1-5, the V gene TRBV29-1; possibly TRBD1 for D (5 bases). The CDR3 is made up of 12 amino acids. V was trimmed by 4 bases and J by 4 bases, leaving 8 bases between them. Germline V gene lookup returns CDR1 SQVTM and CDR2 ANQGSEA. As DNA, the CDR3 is TGCAGCGTTGGGGGGGGAAATCAGCCCCAGCATTTT. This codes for CSVGGGNQPQHF.

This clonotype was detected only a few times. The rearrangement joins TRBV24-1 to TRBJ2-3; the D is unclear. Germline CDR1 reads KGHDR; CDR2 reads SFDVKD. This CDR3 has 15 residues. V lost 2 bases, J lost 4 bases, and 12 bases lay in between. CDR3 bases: TGTGCCACCAGTGATTCCGATCGGATTGCAGATACGCAGTATTTT. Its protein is CATSDSDRIADTQYF.

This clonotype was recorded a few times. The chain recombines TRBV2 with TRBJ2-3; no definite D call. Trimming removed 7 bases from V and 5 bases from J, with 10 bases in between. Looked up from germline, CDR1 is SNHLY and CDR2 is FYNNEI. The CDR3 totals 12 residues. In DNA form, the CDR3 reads TGTGCCAGCACTTCGATTGGAGATACGCAGTATTTT. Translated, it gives CASTSIGDTQYF.

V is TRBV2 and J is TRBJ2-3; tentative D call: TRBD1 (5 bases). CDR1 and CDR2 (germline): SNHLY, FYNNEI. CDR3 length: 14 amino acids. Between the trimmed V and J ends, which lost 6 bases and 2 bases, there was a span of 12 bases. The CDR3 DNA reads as TGTGCCAGCAGCTTGACAGCAGCCACAGATACGCAGTATTTT. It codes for CASSLTAATDTQYF.

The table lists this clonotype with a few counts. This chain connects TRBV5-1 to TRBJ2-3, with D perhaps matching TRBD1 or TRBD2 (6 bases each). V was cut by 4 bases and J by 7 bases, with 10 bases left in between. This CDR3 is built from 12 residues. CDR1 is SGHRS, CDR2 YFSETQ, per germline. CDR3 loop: CASSVGGYTQYF. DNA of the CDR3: TGCGCCAGCAGCGTGGGGGGCTATACGCAGTATTTT.